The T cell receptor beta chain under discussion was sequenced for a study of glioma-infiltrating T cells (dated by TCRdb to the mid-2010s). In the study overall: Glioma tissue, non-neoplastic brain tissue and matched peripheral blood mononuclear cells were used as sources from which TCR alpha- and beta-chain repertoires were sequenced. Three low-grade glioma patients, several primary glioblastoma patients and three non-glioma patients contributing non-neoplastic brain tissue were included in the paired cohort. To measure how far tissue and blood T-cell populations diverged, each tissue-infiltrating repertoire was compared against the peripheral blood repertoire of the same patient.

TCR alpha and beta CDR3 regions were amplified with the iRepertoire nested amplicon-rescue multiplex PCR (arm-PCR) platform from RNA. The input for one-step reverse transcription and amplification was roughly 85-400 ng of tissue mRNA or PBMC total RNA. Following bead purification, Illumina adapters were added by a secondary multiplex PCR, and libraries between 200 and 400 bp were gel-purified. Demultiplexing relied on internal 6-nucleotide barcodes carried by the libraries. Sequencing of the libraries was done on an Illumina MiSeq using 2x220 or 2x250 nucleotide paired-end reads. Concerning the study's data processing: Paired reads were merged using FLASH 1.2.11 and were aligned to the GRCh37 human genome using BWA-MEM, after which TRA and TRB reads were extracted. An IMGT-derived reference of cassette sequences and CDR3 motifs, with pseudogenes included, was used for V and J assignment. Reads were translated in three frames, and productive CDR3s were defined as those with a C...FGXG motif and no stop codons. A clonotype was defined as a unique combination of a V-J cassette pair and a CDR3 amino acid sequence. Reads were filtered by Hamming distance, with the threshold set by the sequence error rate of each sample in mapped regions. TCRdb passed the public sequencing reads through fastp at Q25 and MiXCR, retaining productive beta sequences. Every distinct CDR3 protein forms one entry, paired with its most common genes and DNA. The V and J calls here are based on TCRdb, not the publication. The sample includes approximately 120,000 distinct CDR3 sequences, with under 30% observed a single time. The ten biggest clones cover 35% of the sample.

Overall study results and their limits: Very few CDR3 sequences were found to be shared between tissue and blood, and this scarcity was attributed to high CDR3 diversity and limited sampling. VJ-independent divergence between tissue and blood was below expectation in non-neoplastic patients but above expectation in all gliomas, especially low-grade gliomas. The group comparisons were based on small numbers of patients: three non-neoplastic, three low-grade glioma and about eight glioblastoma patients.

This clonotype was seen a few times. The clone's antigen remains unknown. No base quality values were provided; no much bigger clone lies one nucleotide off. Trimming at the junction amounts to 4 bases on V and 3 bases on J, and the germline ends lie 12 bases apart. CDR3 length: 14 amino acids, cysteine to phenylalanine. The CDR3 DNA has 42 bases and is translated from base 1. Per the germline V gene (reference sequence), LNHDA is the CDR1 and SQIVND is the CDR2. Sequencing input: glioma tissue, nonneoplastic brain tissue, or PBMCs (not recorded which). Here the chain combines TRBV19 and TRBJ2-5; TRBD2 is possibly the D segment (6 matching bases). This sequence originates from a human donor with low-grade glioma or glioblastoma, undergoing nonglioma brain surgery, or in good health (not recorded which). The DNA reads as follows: TGTGCCAGTAGTAGGGGCGGGGAAAAAGAGACCCAGTACTTC. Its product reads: CASSRGGEKETQYF.